This T cell receptor (beta chain) emerged from a study of OX40 agonist ivuxolimab in advanced cancers. Overall study: In this cohort, patients received ivuxolimab, an agonistic anti-OX40 (CD134) antibody. Two cutaneous melanoma patients and one hepatocellular carcinoma patient, three in all, had partial responses.

Produced via immunoSEQ multiplex PCR; TCRdb's table is partial and in-frame only. The sample contains about 18,000 clones, just under 75% of which appear only once. In the case of this clone: What it binds is unknown.

V lost 4 bases and J 7 bases, leaving 14 bases between the germline ends. This CDR3 has 14 residues. Germline CDR1 MDHEN, CDR2 SYDVKM. Regarding the study as a whole: Also showing low normalized T-cell clonal expansion were some of the nonresponders.

Source: CD4+ or CD8+ T cells sorted from blood, taken in a trial of the OX40 agonist ivuxolimab. This TCR came from an adult with an advanced solid tumor such as melanoma, head and neck, liver or kidney cancer. The V and J genes are TRBV28 and TRBJ2-1; TRBD2 might be the D (6 bases). The CDR3 reads CASSSGTEGNEQFF. The CDR3 nucleotides are TGTGCCAGCAGTTCCGGGACGGAGGGAAATGAGCAGTTCTTC.